The clone carrying this TCR beta chain has more than one count but fewer than ten. The entry originates in a study of T cells after yellow fever vaccination. Via MiXCR, TCRdb re-called the 5' RACE reads, giving one row per CDR3 protein. The data hold hundreds of thousands of distinct CDR3 sequences, with around 12% observed a single time. This TCR came from a man under 40 who received the YFV17D yellow fever vaccine. Sequenced material: PBMCs, taken on the day of the yellow fever booster vaccination.

The CDR3 region is CASSQPSGWETQYF. CDR3 nucleotides: TGTGCCAGCAGCCAACCCTCGGGGTGGGAGACCCAGTACTTC. The chain links TRBV14 to TRBJ2-5; D might be TRBD2 (5 bases). V was pared by 2 bases and J by 5 bases, with 12 bases between. This CDR3 has 14 amino acids. CDR1 and CDR2 from the germline V gene are SGHDN and FVKESK.